Each of the 22 T cell receptor beta chains below was sequenced from the same sample in a study of blood T cell repertoires in COVID-19. Assay: immunoSEQ multiplex PCR; the TCRdb copy retains only in-frame clones and omits some. The table includes more than 90,000 clones, less than 90% detected once. Input material: peripheral blood. All receptors come from a man between 70 and 80 years old who had recovered from COVID-19.

The CDR3 DNA is TGTGCCAGCTCTCCCCTCGGACAGTTAGAGACCCAGTACTTC. This gives the protein CASSPLGQLETQYF. The chain combines TRBV25-1 with TRBJ2-5, with D perhaps matching TRBD1 (6 bases). The CDR3 extends over 14 amino acids. The germline V gene has CDR1 MGHDK and CDR2 SYGVNS. With 8 bases removed from V and 4 bases from J, the gap between germline ends came to 17 bases.

The chain's CDR3 is CASSLVGETQYF. The DNA for the CDR3 is TGTGCCAGCAGTTTAGTCGGGGAGACCCAGTACTTC. The chain joins TRBV12-3 or TRBV12-4 to TRBJ2-5, with D unresolved. Trimming left V 1 base short and J 5 bases short, with 5 bases between. The CDR3 is made up of 12 amino acids.

Remarks on this clone: At the DNA level, this CDR3 is encoded by other sequences in the same sample as well. The chain recombines TRBV2 with TRBJ2-5; D unresolved. Deletions cut 5 bases from V and 5 bases from J, with 6 bases between. The CDR3 runs to 11 residues. CDR1 and CDR2 (germline): SNHLY, FYNNEI. CDR3 sequence (DNA): TGTGCCAGCAGTCCCGGGGAGACCCAGTACTTC. Protein: CASSPGETQYF.

The chain is built from TRBV5-1 and TRBJ2-5; D not certain. Germline V CDR1 and CDR2: SGHRS, YFSETQ. V gave up 0 bases and J gave up 2 bases, with 11 bases separating them. This CDR3 has 15 amino acids. The CDR3 bases are TGCGCCAGCAGCTTGGTGAACAACCCGCAAGAGACCCAGTACTTC. Translating it yields CASSLVNNPQETQYF.

The chain carries TRBV19 and TRBJ2-1; 15 nucleotides agree with TRBD2. The CDR3 sequence is 17 residues long. V dropped 5 bases and J dropped 8; count of bases not matched to a gene: 10. Germline assignment: CDR1 LNHDA and CDR2 SQIVND (reference sequence). The CDR3 loop is CASSPSPGLAGGHEQFF. CDR3 nucleotide sequence: TGTGCCAGTAGTCCCTCTCCGGGACTAGCGGGAGGCCATGAGCAGTTCTTC.

J is TRBJ1-5 and V is TRBV2; no reliable D call. V was trimmed by 3 bases and J by 6 bases, leaving 9 bases between them. The CDR3 runs 13 residues. Germline V lookup: CDR1 SNHLY, CDR2 FYNNEI. CDR3 amino acids: CASSDHSGQPQHF. CDR3 in DNA: TGTGCCAGCAGTGACCACAGTGGTCAGCCCCAGCATTTT. The full variable domain, completed using reference TRBV2 and TRBJ1-5, is EPEVTQTPSHQVTQMGQEVILRCVPISNHLYFYWYRQILGQKVEFLVSFYNNEISEKSEIFDDQFSVERPDGSNFTLKIRSTKLEDSAMYFCASSDHSGQPQHFGDGTRLSIL.

DNA of the CDR3: TGTGCCAGCAGTGAAGCGCGGGGGACAGGGGTGGAGGAGACCCAGTACTTC. Translation: CASSEARGTGVEETQYF. The chain carries TRBV2 and TRBJ2-5, with TRBD1 matching over 10 bases. The germline CDR1 and CDR2 sequences are SNHLY and FYNNEI. With 0 bases clipped from V and 5 bases from J, the junction kept 9 bases outside the gene matches. The CDR3 has 17 amino acids.

In nucleotides, the CDR3 is TGTGCCAGCTCAACTTTACAGAGTAGCAATCAGCCCCAGCATTTT. It encodes CASSTLQSSNQPQHF. The chain couples TRBV18 to TRBJ1-5; no clear D. Trimming stripped 5 bases from V and 0 bases from J, with 11 bases between. Germline V lookup: CDR1 KGHSH, CDR2 LQKENI. This CDR3 region has 15 residues.

This clone came up once. This chain joins TRBV9 and TRBJ1-4; D unresolved. Germline V gene sequence: CDR1 SGDLS, CDR2 YYNGEE. The germline V and J ends were trimmed by 4 bases and 6 bases, with 13 bases remaining between them. The CDR3 covers 14 residues. CDR3 sequence reads: CASSKDQAHEKLFF. CDR3 DNA: TGTGCCAGCAGCAAAGACCAGGCTCATGAAAAACTGTTTTTT.

This chain links TRBV5-1 with TRBJ1-1, with D tentatively TRBD1 (5 bases). Germline CDR1 is SGHRS and CDR2 is YFSETQ. The CDR3 runs 15 residues. Trimming took 4 bases from V and 1 from J, leaving 14 bases between them. The CDR3 here is CASSPREGPNTEAFF. The CDR3 coding sequence is TGCGCCAGCAGCCCCAGGGAGGGTCCGAACACTGAAGCTTTCTTT. The variable domain in full, with the rest retrieved from reference TRBV5-1 and TRBJ1-1, is KAGVTQTPRYLIKTRGQQVTLSCSPISGHRSVSWYQQTPGQGLQFLFEYFSETQRNKGNFPGRFSGRQFSNSRSEMNVSTLELGDSALYLCASSPREGPNTEAFFGQGTRLTVV.

Only a few counts were recorded for this clone. The V and J genes are TRBV9 and TRBJ2-7; D is perhaps TRBD2 (5 bases). Germline V gives CDR1 SGDLS, CDR2 YYNGEE. V was shortened by 1 base and J by 0 bases, with 14 bases between the two germline ends. The CDR3 has 16 amino acids. The CDR3 loop is CASSVTPTSGSYEQYF. As DNA, the CDR3 is TGTGCCAGCAGCGTAACCCCAACCAGCGGCTCCTACGAGCAGTACTTC.

The chain carries TRBV11-3 and TRBJ1-1; 9 nucleotides agree with TRBD1. This CDR3 comprises 16 residues. Trimming removed 0 bases from V and 1 base from J; junction bases left unmatched: 3. Germline V lookup: CDR1 SGHNT, CDR2 YENEEA. CDR3 in DNA: TGTGCCAGCAGCTTAGATTGGGACAGGGAGAACACTGAAGCTTTCTTT. It translates to CASSLDWDRENTEAFF.

V is TRBV30 and J is TRBJ2-7, with TRBD1 identical over 9 bases. The CDR3 is 15 residues long. V lost 4 bases and J lost 3; bases outside the gene matches: 10. Germline V gene lookup returns CDR1 GTSNPN and CDR2 SVGIG (reference sequence). CDR3 sequence (DNA): TGTGCCTGGAACACCCCGGGACAGGGTCGCTACGAGCAGTACTTC. It yields the protein CAWNTPGQGRYEQYF.

The chain links TRBV19 to TRBJ2-1, with D tentatively TRBD2 (5 bases). The CDR3 runs to 23 residues. CDR1 and CDR2 from the germline V gene are LNHDA and SQIVND (reference sequence). Trimming pared 3 bases from V and 1 base from J, leaving 34 bases between. Written as DNA, the CDR3 is TGTGCCAGTAGTATTCGTATAACTGACTATCTCGAAGCCGGGGAAAATTCCTACAATGAGCAGTTCTTC. Translating it yields CASSIRITDYLEAGENSYNEQFF.

This chain uses TRBV5-4 with TRBJ1-1; the match to TRBD1 covers 11 bases. Germline-derived CDR1 and CDR2 are SGHNT and YYREEE (reference sequence). V trimming: 4 bases; J trimming: 3 bases; junction bases outside the gene matches: 2. The CDR3 is 14 residues long. CDR3 residues: CASSRGQGDTEAFF. CDR3 in DNA: TGTGCCAGCAGCCGGGGACAGGGGGACACTGAAGCTTTCTTT.

The V call is TRBV15, the J call TRBJ1-2, with 7 bases matching TRBD1. This CDR3 region has 16 residues. The trim removed 1 base at V and 6 bases at J, leaving 11 bases unmatched. In germline, CDR1 is LNHNV, CDR2 YYDKDF (reference sequence). CDR3 bases: TGTGCCACCAGCAGAGCTCAAGGAGGGGGCAGGAATGGCTACACCTTC. As protein: CATSRAQGGGRNGYTF.

The chain is built from TRBV2 and TRBJ1-2, with D tentatively TRBD1 (5 bases). CDR1 is SNHLY and CDR2 is FYNNEI in the germline V gene. The CDR3 has 15 residues. The V end was cut by 3 bases, the J end by 2 bases, with 13 bases between. CDR3 DNA sequence: TGTGCCAGCAGTGATCAGATAGGGGCCAACTATGGCTACACCTTC. Translated, it gives CASSDQIGANYGYTF.

This clone has just a few counts. This chain connects TRBV4-3 to TRBJ1-3; no clear D. The CDR3 spans 17 residues. The germline V gene encodes CDR1 LGHNA and CDR2 YSLEER. Trimming pared 0 bases from V and 0 bases from J, leaving 12 bases between. The CDR3 sequence is CASSQDPPSLSGNTIYF. The DNA for the CDR3 is TGCGCCAGCAGCCAAGATCCTCCCAGTCTCTCTGGAAACACCATATATTTT.

The chain has TRBV27 and TRBJ1-2; TRBD1 matches 10 bases. Germline-derived CDR1 and CDR2 are MNHEY and SMNVEV (reference sequence). The trim removed 5 bases at V and 4 bases at J, leaving 4 bases unmatched. The length of the CDR3 is 14 residues. The CDR3, as DNA: TGTGCCAGCAGTAACCGGGACAGGGGCTATGGCTACACCTTC. Amino acid sequence: CASSNRDRGYGYTF.

V and J are TRBV29-1 and TRBJ1-5; D gene uncertain. Looked up from germline, CDR1 is SQVTM and CDR2 is ANQGSEA. Trimming removed 4 bases at V and 4 bases at J, with 8 bases between. The CDR3 sequence is 12 residues long. The CDR3 loop is CSVVAGNQPQHF. The CDR3 coding sequence is TGCAGCGTTGTTGCGGGGAATCAGCCCCAGCATTTT.

DNA for the CDR3: TGTGCCAGCAGCGTAGAATGGGACAGGGGAATCAATGAGCAGTTCTTC. This gives the protein CASSVEWDRGINEQFF. V usage is TRBV9 and J usage is TRBJ2-1, with 10 bases matching TRBD1. Germline V gene lookup returns CDR1 SGDLS and CDR2 YYNGEE. The CDR3 has 16 residues. Germline trimming cut 0 bases from V and 6 bases from J; bases unmatched to any gene: 6.

This rearrangement joins TRBV7-6 to TRBJ2-7; D not resolved. V lost 5 bases and J lost 2, with 4 bases in between. Per the germline V gene, CDR1 is SGHVS and CDR2 is FNYEAQ. This CDR3 has 11 residues. The CDR3 bases are TGTGCCAGCAGCACAGCCTACGAGCAGTACTTC. Residues: CASSTAYEQYF.